The 17 T cell receptor beta chains given below trace back to one sample, sequenced in a study of OX40 agonist ivuxolimab in advanced cancers. Here immunoSEQ multiplex PCR was the method, and the copy in TCRdb shows in-frame clones only, minus some. The profile shows just over 95,000 clones, under 85% of them singletons. The sequencing here drew on CD4+ or CD8+ T cells sorted from blood, taken in a trial of the OX40 agonist ivuxolimab. The receptors shown here come from an adult with an advanced solid tumor such as melanoma, head and neck, liver or kidney cancer.

The DNA of the CDR3 is TGTGCCAGCAGCCCAACCCCCCACGACGAGCAGTACTTC. As protein: CASSPTPHDEQYF. The chain carries TRBV27 and TRBJ2-7; D unresolved. The V and J ends lost 6 bases and 5 bases respectively, with 14 bases between them. CDR3 length: 13 residues. Germline lookup yields CDR1 MNHEY and CDR2 SMNVEV (reference sequence).

This chain joins TRBV7-2 and TRBJ2-7; D ambiguous. The CDR3 is 11 residues long. V lost 5 bases to trimming and J lost 2 bases, with 4 bases between them. From germline, CDR1 is SGHTA and CDR2 FQGNSA. This CDR3 is CASSVTYEQYF. CDR3 in DNA: TGTGCCAGCAGCGTGACCTACGAGCAGTACTTC.

The chain has TRBV27 and TRBJ2-5; D may be TRBD1 (5 bases). V lost 1 base to trimming and J lost 5 bases, with 11 bases between them. Per germline, CDR1 MNHEY and CDR2 SMNVEV (reference sequence). This CDR3 is built from 14 residues. CDR3: CASSLFQGYETQYF. The CDR3 DNA reads as TGTGCCAGCAGTTTATTTCAGGGTTACGAGACCCAGTACTTC.

This clone was seen once. V gene TRBV5-1 combines with J gene TRBJ2-1; TRBD2 matches at 12 bases. V trimming: 4 bases; J trimming: 7 bases; junction bases outside the gene matches: 12. The germline CDR1 and CDR2 sequences are SGHRS and YFSETQ. The length of the CDR3 is 17 residues. The CDR3 nucleotides are TGCGCCAGCAGCCTACTAGCGGGAGGATCAACCGGGAATGAGCAGTTCTTC. This sequence encodes CASSLLAGGSTGNEQFF.

The chain recombines TRBV28 with TRBJ1-2, with 7 positions matching TRBD1. Germline values: CDR1 MDHEN, CDR2 SYDVKM. J lost 8 bases, V lost 2 bases, and 11 bases had no gene match. The CDR3 covers 15 residues. CDR3 DNA sequence: TGTGCCAGCAGTTTAGGGGACAGTGGGCTGTGGGGCTACACCTTC. Protein: CASSLGDSGLWGYTF.

J is TRBJ1-2 and V is TRBV10-3; 9 nucleotides agree with TRBD1. This CDR3 is 15 amino acids long. CDR1 and CDR2 (germline): ENHRY, SYGVKD. V dropped 0 bases and J dropped 13; count of bases not matched to a gene: 12. The CDR3 DNA reads as TGTGCCATCAGTGAGTCGAGGACAGGGGCTTCTCGGTCCACCTTC. Amino acid sequence: CAISESRTGASRSTF.

The J gene is TRBJ2-3, the V gene TRBV5-1, with D maybe TRBD2 (5 bases). The CDR3 sequence is 13 residues long. V lost 4 bases, J lost 1 base, and 7 bases lay in between. Germline V gene lookup returns CDR1 SGHRS and CDR2 YFSETQ. The CDR3 coding sequence is TGCGCCAGCAGCCGGGGAGGCACAGATACGCAGTATTTT. This translates into CASSRGGTDTQYF.

This sequence joins TRBV9 and TRBJ2-3; D is unresolved. Germline CDR1 SGDLS, CDR2 YYNGEE. CDR3 size: 16 residues. Trimming removed 0 bases at V and 1 base at J, with 12 bases between. DNA for the CDR3: TGTGCCAGCAGCGTAGATGTTGACTGGGGCACAGATACGCAGTATTTT. This gives the protein CASSVDVDWGTDTQYF.

In DNA form, the CDR3 reads TGTGCCAGCAGTCTACTTAGCGGGAACGATGAGCAGTTCTTC. Its translation: CASSLLSGNDEQFF. The chain carries TRBV11-3 and TRBJ2-1, with 8 bases that match TRBD2. V dropped 6 bases and J dropped 8; count of bases not matched to a gene: 9. CDR1 and CDR2 (germline): SGHNT, YENEEA. The CDR3 consists of 14 residues.

This chain connects TRBV7-2 to TRBJ1-1; D gene uncertain. The CDR3 has 13 amino acids. CDR1 and CDR2 (germline): SGHTA, FQGNSA. V lost 5 bases to trimming and J lost 3 bases, with 10 bases between them. CDR3 residues: CASSLNKDTEAFF. The CDR3 DNA is TGTGCCAGCAGCCTAAACAAGGACACTGAAGCTTTCTTT.

This chain links TRBV29-1 with TRBJ2-3, with D perhaps TRBD2 (6 bases). The CDR3 spans 15 residues. Trimming stripped 4 bases from V and 0 bases from J, with 14 bases between. Looked up from germline, CDR1 is SQVTM and CDR2 is ANQGSEA. The CDR3 DNA is TGCAGCGTTGTGACAATCGGAGGGAGCACAGATACGCAGTATTTT. This sequence encodes CSVVTIGGSTDTQYF.

This clone has only one observation. The rearrangement joins TRBV7-9 to TRBJ2-1; D uncertain. V gave up 10 bases and J gave up 6 bases, with 10 bases separating them. This CDR3 has 11 amino acids. Germline V lookup: CDR1 SEHNR, CDR2 FQNEAQ (reference sequence). CDR3: CAIASGNEQFF. The CDR3 nucleotides are TGTGCCATCGCGTCCGGCAATGAGCAGTTCTTC.

The V and J genes are TRBV19 and TRBJ1-1; 9 bases match TRBD1. Germline loops: CDR1 LNHDA, CDR2 SQIVND (reference sequence). V lost 7 bases to trimming and J lost 6 bases; unmatched junction nucleotides: 9. CDR3 length: 14 amino acids. The CDR3 bases are TGTGCCAGTAACCCGGGACAGGGTTCGGCTGAAGCTTTCTTT. Translation: CASNPGQGSAEAFF.

The rearrangement joins TRBV9 to TRBJ2-2; 7 positions agree with TRBD2. The CDR3 is 16 residues long. Trimming removed 0 bases from V and 2 bases from J; junction bases left unmatched: 4. The germline V gene encodes CDR1 SGDLS and CDR2 YYNGEE. In DNA form, the CDR3 reads TGTGCCAGCAGCGTAGTGACTAGCCCTAACACCGGGGAGCTGTTTTTT. Its protein product is CASSVVTSPNTGELFF.

J is TRBJ2-3 and V is TRBV6-5, with no clear D. There are 11 residues in the CDR3. The V gene lost 8 bases and the J gene lost 0 bases, with 3 bases spanning the gap. Germline values: CDR1 MNHEY, CDR2 SVGAGI. As DNA, the CDR3 is TGTGCCAGCTCTAGCACAGATACGCAGTATTTT. It is translated as CASSSTDTQYF.

The chain combines TRBV5-1 with TRBJ1-4; TRBD1 is a possible D gene (6 bases). Trimming removed 4 bases at V and 5 bases at J, with 15 bases between. This CDR3 spans 15 amino acids. Germline-derived CDR1 and CDR2 are SGHRS and YFSETQ. CDR3 protein: CASSGTGTRNEKLFF. The CDR3 region has the DNA TGCGCCAGCAGCGGAACCGGGACAAGAAATGAAAAACTGTTTTTT.

CDR3 coding DNA: TGTGCCAGCAGCTCAGGCGGGGGGGCCACCGGGGAGCTGTTTTTT. It specifies CASSSGGGATGELFF. V usage is TRBV7-9 and J usage is TRBJ2-2; TRBD2 agrees at 9 bases. The CDR3 runs 15 residues. V was clipped by 4 bases and J by 4 bases; unmatched bases: 4. Germline CDR1 is SEHNR and CDR2 is FQNEAQ (reference sequence).